These 20 T cell receptor beta chains share one sample of origin, sequenced in a study of siplizumab effects on memory and regulatory T cells. Using immunoSEQ multiplex PCR, the repertoire was profiled, and TCRdb retains in-frame clones only, with some absent. Of tens of thousands of clones detected, 94% appear once; the ten largest clones hold 0.3%. Sequencing was done on a sample of non-Treg CD4+ T cells sorted from blood. Every receptor here comes from a human donor in good health.

This chain joins TRBV11-2 and TRBJ2-7, with 13 nucleotides matching TRBD2. Trimming removed 5 bases from V and 5 bases from J; junction bases left unmatched: 6. There are 15 residues in the CDR3. Germline CDR1 reads SGHAT; CDR2 reads FQNNGV. The CDR3 loop is CASSILAGGPNEQYF. CDR3 DNA sequence: TGTGCCAGCAGCATACTAGCGGGAGGGCCTAACGAGCAGTACTTC.

The chain has TRBV11-2 and TRBJ2-5; 7 bases are shared with TRBD2. The germline CDR1 and CDR2 sequences are SGHAT and FQNNGV. J lost 7 bases, V lost 5 bases, and 16 bases had no gene match. CDR3 length equals 16 residues. This CDR3 reads CASSATGTTRSATQYF. The CDR3 coding sequence is TGTGCCAGCAGCGCAACCGGGACTACGCGATCCGCGACCCAGTACTTC.

This chain connects TRBV4-3 to TRBJ2-3; D is perhaps TRBD1 or TRBD2 (5 bases each). The CDR3 has 15 residues. Germline V gene data show CDR1 as LGHNA and CDR2 as YSLEER. Deletions cut 1 base from V and 0 bases from J, with 8 bases between. DNA for the CDR3: TGCGCCAGCAGCCAAGCCGGGACGAGCACAGATACGCAGTATTTT. Residues: CASSQAGTSTDTQYF.

The rearrangement uses TRBV7-2 and TRBJ1-4; D unclear. Looked up from germline, CDR1 is SGHTA and CDR2 is FQGNSA. Trimming shortened V by 5 bases and J by 0 bases, and 10 bases separated the two germline ends. This CDR3 has 15 residues. This CDR3 reads CASSRYIATNEKLFF. DNA for the CDR3: TGTGCCAGCAGCCGTTACATCGCAACTAATGAAAAACTGTTTTTT.

This chain joins TRBV5-1 and TRBJ1-2, with D possibly TRBD1 on 5 matching bases. Trimming shortened V by 0 bases and J by 4 bases, and 7 bases separated the two germline ends. The germline V gene has CDR1 SGHRS and CDR2 YFSETQ. This CDR3 has 13 amino acids. CDR3 protein: CASSLGGAYGYTF. The CDR3 nucleotides read TGCGCCAGCAGCTTGGGCGGGGCCTATGGCTACACCTTC. The full variable domain, in which reference TRBV5-1 and TRBJ1-2 provide the parts outside the CDR3, is KAGVTQTPRYLIKTRGQQVTLSCSPISGHRSVSWYQQTPGQGLQFLFEYFSETQRNKGNFPGRFSGRQFSNSRSEMNVSTLELGDSALYLCASSLGGAYGYTFGSGTRLTVV.

V and J are TRBV19 and TRBJ1-4; D gene uncertain. Between the trimmed V and J ends, which lost 5 bases and 7 bases, there was a span of 14 bases. CDR3 size: 14 residues. From germline, CDR1 is LNHDA and CDR2 SQIVND (reference sequence). CDR3 nucleotides: TGTGCCAGTAGTGGGGAAACAAGGGCTGAAAAACTGTTTTTT. Amino acid sequence: CASSGETRAEKLFF.

The rearrangement uses TRBV19 and TRBJ1-4; TRBD1 matches at 7 bases. Per germline, CDR1 LNHDA and CDR2 SQIVND (reference sequence). V was pared by 10 bases and J by 0 bases, with 11 bases of the junction left unmatched. This CDR3 is 16 amino acids long. CDR3 DNA: TGTGCCATTCCTAGGGGGCTTCGTACAACTAATGAAAAACTGTTTTTT. Translated: CAIPRGLRTTNEKLFF.

The chain couples TRBV27 to TRBJ2-7, with D possibly being TRBD1 (7 bases). V lost 0 bases to trimming and J lost 2 bases, with 14 bases between them. Per germline, CDR1 MNHEY and CDR2 SMNVEV (reference sequence). The CDR3 runs 16 residues. The CDR3, as DNA: TGTGCCAGCAGTTTATCAGGAGGGACAGCACCCTACGAGCAGTACTTC. Translation: CASSLSGGTAPYEQYF.

V and J are TRBV15 and TRBJ2-3; the match to TRBD2 covers 7 bases. The CDR3 is made up of 17 amino acids. V shed 6 bases, J shed 0 bases, and the junction held 12 bases outside the gene matches. Germline V gene lookup returns CDR1 LNHNV and CDR2 YYDKDF (reference sequence). The CDR3 coding sequence is TGTGCCACCAGGGCGACGACTAGCAGAACTAGCACAGATACGCAGTATTTT. Amino acid sequence: CATRATTSRTSTDTQYF. Combining the CDR3 with reference TRBV15 and TRBJ2-3 gives the whole variable domain DAMVIQNPRYQVTQFGKPVTLSCSQTLNHNVMYWYQQKSSQAPKLLFHYYDKDFNNEADTPDNFQSRRPNTSFCFLDIRSPGLGDTAMYLCATRATTSRTSTDTQYFGPGTRLTVL.

The chain employs TRBV18 and TRBJ1-5, with a possible D match to TRBD1 (6 bases). Trimming took off 5 bases at V and 5 bases at J, with 13 bases between the two ends. Germline CDR1 is KGHSH and CDR2 is LQKENI. The CDR3 covers 14 residues. The CDR3 DNA reads as TGTGCCAGCTCAACGACAGGAAAGGATCAGCCCCAGCATTTT. Amino acid sequence: CASSTTGKDQPQHF.

The chain employs TRBV7-2 and TRBJ2-3, with 7 bases lining up with TRBD2. V lost 1 base, J lost 1 base, and 2 bases stayed unmatched. The CDR3 is 15 residues long. CDR1 is SGHTA, CDR2 FQGNSA, per germline. The CDR3, as DNA: TGTGCCAGCAGCTTAGTGGCGGGGGGCACAGATACGCAGTATTTT. Translated: CASSLVAGGTDTQYF. The full variable domain, in which reference TRBV7-2 and TRBJ2-3 provide the parts outside the CDR3, is GAGVSQSPSNKVTEKGKDVELRCDPISGHTALYWYRQSLGQGLEFLIYFQGNSAPDKSGLPSDRFSAERTGGSVSTLTIQRTQQEDSAVYLCASSLVAGGTDTQYFGPGTRLTVL.

This clone was observed a single time. The J gene is TRBJ1-1, the V gene TRBV4-2; 7 bases agree with TRBD1. The V segment lost 0 bases and the J segment 6 bases; nucleotides outside the gene matches: 10. Germline assignment: CDR1 LGHNA and CDR2 YNFKEQ. The CDR3 consists of 16 residues. CDR3 sequence (DNA): TGTGCCAGCAGCCAAGACTTGCACAGGGGCCCCTCTGAAGCTTTCTTT. This codes for CASSQDLHRGPSEAFF.

The chain uses TRBV9 and TRBJ2-1; 11 nucleotides align to TRBD2. Looked up from germline, CDR1 is SGDLS and CDR2 is YYNGEE. With 2 bases clipped from V and 5 bases from J, the junction kept 3 bases outside the gene matches. The CDR3 loop spans 15 amino acids. CDR3 DNA: TGTGCCAGCAGCGTTAGCGGGAGGGCCGACAATGAGCAGTTCTTC. It translates to CASSVSGRADNEQFF.

The chain has TRBV25-1 and TRBJ1-2; 11 nucleotides match TRBD1. The CDR3 spans 14 residues. After removal of 7 bases from V and 2 bases from J, the junction contained 3 bases not matched to a gene. Germline CDR1 reads MGHDK; CDR2 reads SYGVNS. The CDR3 DNA is TGTGCCAGCACTAGGACAGGGGGCAACTATGGCTACACCTTC. It is translated as CASTRTGGNYGYTF.

The chain links TRBV7-8 to TRBJ2-1; 8 bases align to TRBD2. The CDR3 runs 14 residues. The V gene's germline CDR1 is SGHVS and CDR2 FQNEAQ. V shed 6 bases, J shed 11 bases, and the junction held 12 bases outside the gene matches. The DNA of the CDR3 is TGTGCCAGCAGTTCTACTAGCGGCCCAGATAAGCAGTTCTTC. Translation gives CASSSTSGPDKQFF.

The chain's CDR3 is CASSAQGGYGYTF. CDR3 bases: TGTGCCAGCAGCGCACAGGGAGGCTATGGCTACACCTTC. The chain uses TRBV5-5 and TRBJ1-2, with a tentative D call TRBD1 (6 bases). Germline V lookup: CDR1 SGHKS, CDR2 YYEKEE (reference sequence). The CDR3 spans 13 residues. V was pared by 4 bases and J by 4 bases, with 11 bases between. Full variable domain (outside the CDR3, taken from reference TRBV5-5 and TRBJ1-2): DAGVTQSPTHLIKTRGQQVTLRCSPISGHKSVSWYQQVLGQGPQFIFQYYEKEERGRGNFPDRFSARQFPNYSSELNVNALLLGDSALYLCASSAQGGYGYTFGSGTRLTVV.

The chain employs TRBV6-5 and TRBJ1-1, with unresolved D. The CDR3 extends over 13 amino acids. Germline V gives CDR1 MNHEY, CDR2 SVGAGI. The ends were cut back, 7 bases at V and 4 bases at J, with 13 bases in the middle. The CDR3 nucleotides are TGTGCCAGCATCGGATCTTACGTCACTGAAGCTTTCTTT. This sequence encodes CASIGSYVTEAFF.

The V call is TRBV30, the J call TRBJ1-5; D is undetermined. Germline V lookup: CDR1 GTSNPN, CDR2 SVGIG (reference sequence). The CDR3 is 14 amino acids. Trimming stripped 3 bases from V and 3 bases from J, with 12 bases between. CDR3 in amino acids: CAWSRTDFNQPQHF. DNA of the CDR3: TGTGCCTGGAGCCGGACTGATTTCAATCAGCCCCAGCATTTT.

The V and J genes are TRBV5-4 and TRBJ2-1; D ambiguous. Trimming stripped 3 bases from V and 8 bases from J, with 9 bases between. The V gene's germline CDR1 is SGHNT and CDR2 YYREEE (reference sequence). This CDR3 contains 12 residues. CDR3 residues: CASSSVRDEQFF. The CDR3 DNA sequence: TGTGCCAGCAGCTCGGTACGGGATGAGCAGTTCTTC.

V is TRBV13 and J is TRBJ1-1; 7 bases are shared with TRBD1. The length of the CDR3 is 16 residues. The trim removed 1 base at V and 2 bases at J, leaving 7 bases unmatched. Germline V gives CDR1 PRHDT, CDR2 FYEKMQ (reference sequence). The CDR3: CASSLALTGPNTEAFF. The CDR3 region has the DNA TGTGCCAGCAGCTTAGCCTTGACAGGGCCAAACACTGAAGCTTTCTTT.